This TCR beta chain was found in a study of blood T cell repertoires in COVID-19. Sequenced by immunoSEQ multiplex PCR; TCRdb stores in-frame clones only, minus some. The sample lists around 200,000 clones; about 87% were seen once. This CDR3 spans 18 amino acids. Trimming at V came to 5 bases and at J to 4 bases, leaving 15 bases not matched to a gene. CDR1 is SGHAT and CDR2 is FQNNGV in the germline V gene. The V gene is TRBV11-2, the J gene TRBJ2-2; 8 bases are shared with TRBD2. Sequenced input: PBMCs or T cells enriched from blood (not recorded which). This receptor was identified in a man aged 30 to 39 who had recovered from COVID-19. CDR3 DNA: TGTGCCAGCAGCACATACACCGGGACTAGGTTATCCACCGGGGAGCTGTTTTTT. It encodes CASSTYTGTRLSTGELFF.